What follows is one TCR beta chain and its context. Its cognate antigen is unknown. This record belongs to a study of type 1 and type 2 diabetes patients. Study-wide background: Samples came from type 1 diabetic, type 2 diabetic or nondiabetic people, recruited in China.

Trimming removed 5 bases from V and 4 bases from J, with 18 bases in between. The germline V gene has CDR1 DFQATT and CDR2 SNEGSKA (reference sequence). This CDR3 comprises 15 residues. The PCR template was genomic DNA. Multiplex PCR with 30 forward and 13 reverse primers amplified the TCR beta CDR3. TCRdb reprocessed the multiplex PCR reads via MiXCR and lists one record per CDR3 protein. Of a few hundred thousand distinct CDR3 sequences detected, roughly 44% appear once; the ten largest clones hold approximately 15%. Whole-study results and caveats: Type 1 diabetes repertoires were significantly less diverse than type 2 diabetes ones.

The receptor was isolated from a man between 18 and 29 years old with type 2 diabetes. Sequenced: peripheral blood mononuclear cells (PBMCs). The V call is TRBV20-1, the J call TRBJ1-5; maybe TRBD1 (5 bases). Here the CDR3 DNA reads TGCAGTGCTCCTCCGGGGGAGATTCCGAATCAGCCCCAGCATTTT. Its protein product is CSAPPGEIPNQPQHF.